This TCR beta chain derives from a study of blood T cell repertoires in COVID-19 (dated by TCRdb to about 2020). Describing the broader study: The collaborator samples originated in the United States, Italy and Spain and spanned the acute and convalescent phases of COVID-19. The prospective study material was composed of cDNA or gDNA derived from T cells, B-cell-depleted T cells, or PBMCs. The dataset comprised deeply sampled blood TCRbeta repertoires from subjects exposed to, actively infected with, or recovered from COVID-19. The repertoires were released in a freely available public database meant as a resource for research on the immune response to SARS-CoV-2. The samples were drawn from the first 160 participants of the ongoing ImmuneRACE study and from 1,254 subjects provided by 6 global collaborators. A de-identified subject ID, COVID-19 status, age in years and sex were almost always included in the sample metadata. Where HLA class I and class II types were available, the types were taken from metadata supplied by the sample provider, not from assay-based typing. What the study reported, not specific to this receptor: Clinical and demographic metadata were provided uncurated, with the amount varying by source and participant.

TCRbeta CDR3 regions were amplified from genomic DNA using the immunoSEQ Assay, a bias-controlled multiplex PCR. Per the original workflow: Within the assay, amplification of reference gene primers was used to estimate how many nucleated cells each sample contained. To quantify the absolute abundance of each unique TCRbeta CDR3 rearrangement, sequence reads were collapsed and filtered. Productive Simpson clonality was computed per sample as the square root of Simpson's diversity index over productive rearrangements. In TCRdb, the immuneACCESS table is reduced to in-frame sequences with V and J assigned. These tables do not hold every clone; where another copy was compared, an unresolved V gene accounts for under half, and the others remain unexplained. For V, J and clone size, that table is used; D and trimming come from the DNA. This sample gives 90,000 or so clones in total; approximately 86% of them show up just once. In total, the top ten clones hold 0.95% to 1.5% of the sample.

Inclusive of the bounding cysteine and phenylalanine, the CDR3 is 13 residues long. Solely the CDR3 DNA is kept, with 39 bases framed from the first base. V is cut back by 6 bases and J by 3 bases, with 2 bases in the junction unmatched. CDR1 is given as LGHDT and CDR2 as YNNKEL, both from the germline V gene (reference sequence). The collaborating institutions used their own protocols to collect whole blood in K2EDTA tubes. For TCRbeta analysis, collaborator samples were shipped as frozen whole blood, as isolated PBMCs, or as DNA extracted from either sample type. Of note for this clone: Its antigen remains unidentified. Per-base qualities were not stored, and no clone one base away is much larger.

The origin of this receptor is a man older than 75 with active or convalescent COVID-19. The chain joins TRBV3-1 (or the pseudogene TRBV3-2) to TRBJ2-1; a stretch of 7 junction bases matches TRBD1. What was sequenced was peripheral blood. The nucleotides read TGTGCCAGCAGAGGGGGCGGCTACAATGAGCAGTTCTTC. Its product reads: CASRGGGYNEQFF.